These T cell receptor beta chains were read from a single sample in a study of T cells in Graves' hyperthyroidism and ophthalmopathy. TCRdb reprocessed the multiplex PCR reads with MiXCR, giving one entry per CDR3 protein. There are hundreds of thousands of distinct CDR3 sequences in the sample; over 15% occur only once, and around 17% lies in the top ten. Material for sequencing was blood. The receptors originated from a woman in her forties or fifties with Graves' hyperthyroidism that later progressed to Graves' ophthalmopathy. Each CDR3 is given with its conserved first and last residue. A D gene is named only where the DNA matches it firmly. The size field is filled for only some rows; it gives once, few, many or a size class.

j_call: TRBJ2-2
d_call: -
clone_size: few
v_call: TRBV5-4
cdr3_nt: TGTGCCAGCAGCTTGACGGGAAGGGACACCGGGGAGCTGTTTTTT
cdr3_aa: CASSLTGRDTGELFF

j_call: TRBJ2-7
d_call: TRBD2
clone_size: many
v_call: TRBV2
cdr3_nt: TGTGCCAGCAGTCGGTGGACTAGCGGGGGGCACTCCTACGAGCAGTACTTC
cdr3_aa: CASSRWTSGGHSYEQYF

j_call: TRBJ2-7
d_call: TRBD1
clone_size: -
v_call: TRBV5-8
cdr3_nt: TGTGCCAGCAGCCTGGGACAGGGGGCCCCCTACGAGCAGTACTTC
cdr3_aa: CASSLGQGAPYEQYF

j_call: TRBJ2-2
d_call: -
clone_size: many
v_call: TRBV5-1
cdr3_nt: TGCGCCAGCAGCTTGGTACAGGCGAACACCGGGGAGCTGTTTTTT
cdr3_aa: CASSLVQANTGELFF

j_call: TRBJ2-2
d_call: TRBD1
clone_size: many
v_call: TRBV3-1
cdr3_nt: TGTGCCAGCAGCCTCCTTCGGACAGGGGGACGGACCGGGGAGCTGTTTTTT
cdr3_aa: CASSLLRTGGRTGELFF

j_call: TRBJ1-1
d_call: -
clone_size: many
v_call: TRBV5-5
cdr3_nt: TGTGCCAGCAGCTTTACCATCGTTGAAGCTTTCTTT
cdr3_aa: CASSFTIVEAFF

j_call: TRBJ2-5
d_call: -
clone_size: many
v_call: TRBV3-1
cdr3_nt: TGTGCCAGCAGCCATATGCCAGAAGAGACCCAGTACTTC
cdr3_aa: CASSHMPEETQYF

j_call: TRBJ1-1
d_call: -
clone_size: many
v_call: TRBV5-8
cdr3_nt: TGTGCCAGCAGCTTTACAGGGAGGAACACTGAAGCTTTCTTT
cdr3_aa: CASSFTGRNTEAFF

j_call: TRBJ1-2
d_call: -
clone_size: many
v_call: TRBV12-3/TRBV12-4
cdr3_nt: TGTGCCAGCAGTTTTGAATACAGCCACTATGGCTACACCTTC
cdr3_aa: CASSFEYSHYGYTF

j_call: TRBJ1-1
d_call: -
clone_size: -
v_call: TRBV7-6
cdr3_nt: TGTGCCAGCAAGGGAGGGCAGGACATGAACACTGAAGCTTTCTTT
cdr3_aa: CASKGGQDMNTEAFF

j_call: TRBJ2-1
d_call: -
clone_size: few
v_call: TRBV11-2
cdr3_nt: TGTGCCAGCAGCTTAGACGACATATCGAATGAGCAGTTCTTC
cdr3_aa: CASSLDDISNEQFF

j_call: TRBJ1-2
d_call: -
clone_size: -
v_call: TRBV7-6
cdr3_nt: TGTGCCAGCAGCTTAGCGGAGGGGATGTCACTCTATGGCTACACCTTC
cdr3_aa: CASSLAEGMSLYGYTF

j_call: TRBJ2-5
d_call: TRBD1
clone_size: few
v_call: TRBV5-1
cdr3_nt: TGCGCCAGCAGACCCCAGGGGGCGCTTGGAGAGACCCAGTACTTC
cdr3_aa: CASRPQGALGETQYF

j_call: TRBJ1-4
d_call: TRBD1
clone_size: -
v_call: TRBV6-1
cdr3_nt: TGTGCCAGCAGTACCGGGACAGGGAAGGAAAAACTGTTTTTT
cdr3_aa: CASSTGTGKEKLFF

j_call: TRBJ2-5
d_call: TRBD2
clone_size: few
v_call: TRBV5-1
cdr3_nt: TGCGCCAGCCACGAAAGACTAGCCAAGGAGACCCAGTACTTC
cdr3_aa: CASHERLAKETQYF

j_call: TRBJ1-1
d_call: -
clone_size: many
v_call: TRBV12-3/TRBV12-4
cdr3_nt: TGTGCCAGCAGTTTATCCTCCAGCAACACTGAAGCTTTCTTT
cdr3_aa: CASSLSSSNTEAFF

j_call: TRBJ1-1
d_call: TRBD1
clone_size: once
v_call: TRBV4-1
cdr3_nt: TGCGCCAGCAGCCAAGGCCGGGGACAGGACGGGACTGAAGCTTTCTTT
cdr3_aa: CASSQGRGQDGTEAFF

j_call: TRBJ2-6
d_call: -
clone_size: -
v_call: TRBV9
cdr3_nt: TGTGCCAGCAGCGTACCGCTCGAGGGGGGGCCTGGGGCCAACGTCCTGACTTTC
cdr3_aa: CASSVPLEGGPGANVLTF

j_call: TRBJ2-2
d_call: TRBD2
clone_size: -
v_call: TRBV6-1
cdr3_nt: TGTGCCAGCAGTGCGTTAGCGGGCCCGAACACCGGGGAGCTGTTTTTT
cdr3_aa: CASSALAGPNTGELFF

j_call: TRBJ1-1
d_call: -
clone_size: few
v_call: TRBV6-1
cdr3_nt: TGTGCCAGCAGTGATACAGGCGGGGTGGCTGAAGCTTTCTTT
cdr3_aa: CASSDTGGVAEAFF

j_call: TRBJ1-6
d_call: -
clone_size: many
v_call: TRBV11-2
cdr3_nt: TGTGCCAGCATGCGCCCGGGGACGCGGAATTCACCCCTCCACTTT
cdr3_aa: CASMRPGTRNSPLHF

j_call: TRBJ1-1
d_call: -
clone_size: many
v_call: TRBV6-5
cdr3_nt: TGTGCCAGCAGTTATCAACAGGGATACACTGAAGCTTTCTTT
cdr3_aa: CASSYQQGYTEAFF